Listed below are T cell receptor beta chains from one sample, sequenced in a study of blood T cell repertoires in COVID-19. The method was immunoSEQ multiplex PCR; TCRdb's version includes in-frame clones alone and lacks a portion of them. The table records a few hundred thousand clones, 89% of them present only once. The specimen was peripheral blood. The origin of the receptors is a man aged 50-60 years with acute or convalescent COVID-19. Both conserved end residues are part of each CDR3. The D gene is left open where the match is weak. Not every row has a clone size; where given, it reads once, few, many or a size class.

>.|16|TRBV5-4|TRBJ1-6|.
TGTGCCAGCAGCTTGGATGGCAACGACTATAATTCACCCCTCCACTTT
CASSLDGNDYNSPLHF
>.|17|TRBV19|TRBJ2-2|.
TGTGCCAGTAGTATAATATCGGCAGGGGGGAAAAATGGGGAGCTGTTTTTT
CASSIISAGGKNGELFF
>.|14|TRBV24-1|TRBJ1-2|TRBD1
TGTGCCACCAGTGAGCCGGGACAGAACTATGGCTACACCTTC
CATSEPGQNYGYTF
>few|18|TRBV11-2|TRBJ2-3|.
TGTGCCAGCAGCTTAGAGGGGGGGCCCCGGAAGAGCACAGATACGCAGTATTTT
CASSLEGGPRKSTDTQYF
>few|16|TRBV6-5|TRBJ2-7|.
TGTGCCAGCAGTTACTCGAGGGCAGGTTCGACCTACGAGCAGTACTTC
CASSYSRAGSTYEQYF
>few|14|TRBV11-2|TRBJ2-7|.
TGTGCCAGCAGCTTAGCTGTGGAGACGGGGGAGCAGTACTTC
CASSLAVETGEQYF
>.|16|TRBV2|TRBJ2-4|TRBD2
TGTGCCAGCAGTGTACCAGCGGGGGGCGCCAAAAACATTCAGTACTTC
CASSVPAGGAKNIQYF
>.|15|TRBV18|TRBJ1-5|TRBD1
TGTGCCAGCTCACTCGGGACAGGGGGCTTTCAGCCCCAGCATTTT
CASSLGTGGFQPQHF
>once|15|TRBV9|TRBJ2-5|.
TGTGCCAGCAGCAAGGGGGGGATTTTTCCGGAGACCCAGTACTTC
CASSKGGIFPETQYF
>few|15|TRBV15|TRBJ1-5|.
TGTGCCACCAGCAGAGATCTCACAGGCTCACAGCCCCAGCATTTT
CATSRDLTGSQPQHF
>.|16|TRBV18|TRBJ2-2|TRBD1
TGTGCCAGCTCACCGGTGGAGACAGGGGGCTTCGGGGAGCTGTTTTTT
CASSPVETGGFGELFF
>.|15|TRBV6-6|TRBJ1-1|TRBD1
TGTGCCAGCAGTCCACCCGGGACAGGGGTCACTGAAGCTTTCTTT
CASSPPGTGVTEAFF
>.|15|TRBV10-3|TRBJ1-5|TRBD1
TGTGCCATCAGTGCGACAGGGGGCGCGAATCAGCCCCAGCATTTT
CAISATGGANQPQHF
>.|14|TRBV27|TRBJ2-7|.
TGTGCCAGCAGTCCCCGCGGGGGCCCATACGAGCAGTACTTC
CASSPRGGPYEQYF
>.|15|TRBV27|TRBJ2-1|TRBD1
TGTGCCAGCAATTCAGGGGGAATAAGCTACAATGAGCAGTTCTTC
CASNSGGISYNEQFF
>.|12|TRBV30|TRBJ1-6|.
TGTGCCTGGAACAGTAATAATTCACCCCTCCACTTT
CAWNSNNSPLHF
>.|14|TRBV3-1/TRBV3-2|TRBJ2-7|TRBD1
TGTGCCAGCAGCCTGGGACAGATCTCCTACGAGCAGTACTTC
CASSLGQISYEQYF
>.|11|TRBV20-1|TRBJ1-3|.
TGCAGTGCTAGCCGGAGAAGCACCATATATTTT
CSASRRSTIYF
>.|15|TRBV4-2|TRBJ1-5|.
TGTGCCAGCAGCCAAGAGGCGGGAAGCAATCAGCCCCAGCATTTT
CASSQEAGSNQPQHF
>.|15|TRBV19|TRBJ1-2|TRBD1
TGTGCCAGTAGCCTTGACAGGGGGAGTAGCTATGGCTACACCTTC
CASSLDRGSSYGYTF
>.|18|TRBV5-4|TRBJ2-3|TRBD1
TGTGCCAGCAGCTTAGGGGTGGGACAGGGTTATTGGGGAGATACGCAGTATTTT
CASSLGVGQGYWGDTQYF
>.|13|TRBV2|TRBJ2-2|.
TGTGCCAGCAGCCTCGAGGGAGCCGGGGAGCTGTTTTTT
CASSLEGAGELFF
>.|13|TRBV13|TRBJ2-6|.
TGTGCCAGCATCCTTCCTGGGGCCAACGTCCTGACTTTC
CASILPGANVLTF
>.|14|TRBV27|TRBJ1-1|.
TGTGCCAGCAGTTCCGTGACAGCGAACACTGAAGCTTTCTTT
CASSSVTANTEAFF
>.|15|TRBV3-1/TRBV3-2|TRBJ2-7|.
TGTGCCAGCAGCCAATGGAATGGGCGGGCTTACGAGCAGTACTTC
CASSQWNGRAYEQYF
>.|13|TRBV2|TRBJ1-3|.
TGTGCCAGCAGTCAGGACATCGACTCTTCCATATATTTT
CASSQDIDSSIYF
>.|12|TRBV29-1|TRBJ1-1|TRBD1
TGCAGCGCGGGACAGACGAACACTGAAGCTTTCTTT
CSAGQTNTEAFF
>.|16|TRBV4-1|TRBJ1-2|.
TGCGCCAGCAGCCAAGATGGGGGGGTGATCTCTATGGGCTACACCTTC
CASSQDGGVISMGYTF
>once|13|TRBV9|TRBJ2-5|.
TGTGCCAGCAGCCGGGGGATAGAGGAGACCCAGTACTTC
CASSRGIEETQYF
>.|14|TRBV6-5|TRBJ1-1|.
TGTGCCAGCAGGCGGGCAGGAGGAGAAACTGAAGCTTTCTTT
CASRRAGGETEAFF
>.|15|TRBV24-1|TRBJ1-5|TRBD1
TGTGCCACCAGTGGCGGACAGGGGCTCAATCAGCCCCAGCATTTT
CATSGGQGLNQPQHF
>.|17|TRBV18|TRBJ2-3|.
TGTGCCAGCACCCCGGCGACAGGACAGTTAAGCACAGATACGCAGTATTTT
CASTPATGQLSTDTQYF
>.|15|TRBV7-9|TRBJ2-2|TRBD1
TGTGCCAGCAGCTCGACAGGGGGCTCCACCGGGGAGCTGTTTTTT
CASSSTGGSTGELFF
>.|13|TRBV18|TRBJ1-1|.
TGTGCCAGCTCACCCGGTCCGGGGGCTGAAGCTTTCTTT
CASSPGPGAEAFF
>.|13|TRBV30|TRBJ2-5|TRBD1
TGTGCCTGGAGTTTGGGACAGGGGGAGACCCAGTACTTC
CAWSLGQGETQYF
>.|17|TRBV7-9|TRBJ1-6|.
TGTGCCAGCAGCTCCCGACTGCTGAGCTCCTATAATTCACCCCTCCACTTT
CASSSRLLSSYNSPLHF
>.|16|TRBV13|TRBJ2-1|TRBD2
TGTGCCAGCAGCTTAGGAACTAGCGGCCTCTACAATGAGCAGTTCTTC
CASSLGTSGLYNEQFF
>.|13|TRBV3-1/TRBV3-2|TRBJ1-2|.
TGTGCCAGCAGCTCCTCAGGGGTACAAGGCTACACCTTC
CASSSSGVQGYTF
>.|14|TRBV7-2|TRBJ2-5|TRBD2
TGTGCCAGCAGCTTAGGAGCGGGGCAAGAGACCCAGTACTTC
CASSLGAGQETQYF
>.|14|TRBV7-3|TRBJ2-7|TRBD1
TGTGCCAGCAGCCCTGGGACAGGGGGAAACGAGCAGTACTTC
CASSPGTGGNEQYF
>.|15|TRBV3-1/TRBV3-2|TRBJ2-3|.
TGTGCCAGCAGCCAAGTCCGGGGTTTGGCAGATACGCAGTATTTT
CASSQVRGLADTQYF
>once|14|TRBV2|TRBJ1-2|.
TGTGCCAGCAGGCTGGAGTCGGTTGGCTATGGCTACACCTTC
CASRLESVGYGYTF
>once|14|TRBV11-1|TRBJ2-4|TRBD1
TGTGCCAGCAGCTTGGGGACAGGGAAGAACATTCAGTACTTC
CASSLGTGKNIQYF
>.|15|TRBV29-1|TRBJ2-3|TRBD2
TGCAGCGTTGGGAACGGGGGGGGCGCCACAGATACGCAGTATTTT
CSVGNGGGATDTQYF
>.|18|TRBV7-6|TRBJ2-2|TRBD2
TGTGCCAGCAGCCCCACAGCGGGGGGGCCGCGGGGCACCGGGGAGCTGTTTTTT
CASSPTAGGPRGTGELFF
>.|14|TRBV29-1|TRBJ2-7|TRBD1
TGCAGCGCCTCCCCCGGACAGGGGGCGACCGAGCAGTACTTC
CSASPGQGATEQYF
>.|15|TRBV3-1/TRBV3-2|TRBJ2-2|.
TGTGCCAGCAGCCAAGAAAACAGGAACACCGGGGAGCTGTTTTTT
CASSQENRNTGELFF
>.|14|TRBV30|TRBJ2-2|TRBD1
TGTGCCTGGAGTGGGCCTGGACAGGCTGGGGAGCTGTTTTTT
CAWSGPGQAGELFF
>.|13|TRBV7-2|TRBJ2-7|TRBD2
TGTGCCAGTAGCCGGACTAGCTCCTACGAGCAGTACTTC
CASSRTSSYEQYF